The clone carrying this TCR beta chain occurred once. Seattle-derived patients entered the study during active infection and were followed longitudinally. These data are taken from a study of blood T cell repertoires in COVID-19. Study overall: Donors in the United States, Italy and Spain gave samples during acute or convalescent COVID-19.

Original methodology: Reference gene primer amplification yielded estimated nucleated cell counts. This table comes from immunoSEQ multiplex PCR, and its TCRdb copy is limited to in-frame clones, with some not included. D and trimming come from the DNA, and the V and J calls and clone size come from that table. The sample consists of roughly 160,000 clones, around 87% of them appearing once. The source is a woman in her seventies with COVID-19, enrolled during active disease. Specimen: peripheral blood.

The CDR3: CASSLIEGATGNTIYF. The CDR3 nucleotides read TGTGCCAGCAGCTTAATTGAGGGGGCTACTGGAAACACCATATATTTT. This chain connects TRBV7-8 to TRBJ1-3; 7 nucleotides match TRBD1. Trimming at V came to 2 bases and at J to 2 bases, leaving 6 bases not matched to a gene. This CDR3 region has 16 residues. Germline CDR1 SGHVS, CDR2 FQNEAQ.